This T cell receptor beta chain was captured in a study of monozygotic twins with inflammatory bowel disease. A total RNA quantity of 3500 ng went into each TCR library. For every sample, eight separate reactions were used to make cDNA. Reprocessing the 5' RACE reads, TCRdb reports a single entry for every CDR3 protein and omits DNA. The listing contains around 450,000 distinct CDR3 sequences. This CDR3 is 17 amino acids long. Germline CDR1 reads LGHNA; CDR2 reads YNFKEQ. The material sequenced was blood. The clonotype was recovered from a human donor with ulcerative colitis or Crohn's disease, or a healthy co-twin of an affected twin (not recorded which). V gene TRBV4-2 combines with J gene TRBJ2-1; the D call of TRBD2 rests on TCRdb alone, since no DNA is present to check it. CDR3 residues: CASSSSGGLAGGGEQFF.